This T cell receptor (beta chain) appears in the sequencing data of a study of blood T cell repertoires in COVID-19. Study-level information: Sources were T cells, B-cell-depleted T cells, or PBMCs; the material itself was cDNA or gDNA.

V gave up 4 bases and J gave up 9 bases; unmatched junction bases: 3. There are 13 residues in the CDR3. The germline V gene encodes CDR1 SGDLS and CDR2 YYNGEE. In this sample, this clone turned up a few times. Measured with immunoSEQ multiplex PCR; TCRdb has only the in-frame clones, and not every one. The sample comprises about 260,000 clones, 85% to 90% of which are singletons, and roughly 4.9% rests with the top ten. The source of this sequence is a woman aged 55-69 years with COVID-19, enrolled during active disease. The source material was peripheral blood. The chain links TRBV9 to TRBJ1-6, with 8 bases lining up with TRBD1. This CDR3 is CASSRGTGSPLHF. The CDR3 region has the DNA TGTGCCAGCAGCCGCGGGACAGGTTCACCCCTCCACTTT.